What follows is one T cell receptor beta chain and its context. Its antigen remains unknown. Template material for amplifying TCR beta CDR3 regions consisted of RNA transcripts. TCR CDR3 underwent first-round RT-PCR with the HTBI primer set. TCRdb independently ran MiXCR on the multiplex PCR reads; one entry per CDR3 protein. In the table there are 300,000 to 450,000 distinct CDR3 sequences, around 18% of which are singletons. The ends were cut back, 5 bases at V and 5 bases at J, with 10 bases in the middle. Germline loops: CDR1 DFQATT, CDR2 SNEGSKA (reference sequence). CDR3 length equals 12 residues. This sample stems from a study of T cells in Graves' hyperthyroidism and ophthalmopathy. Study conclusions and caveats: Blood also contained most expanded thyroid clonotypes above 0.001.

The rearrangement joins TRBV20-1 to TRBJ1-5; D gene unclear. The source is a man between 18 and 35 years old with Graves' ophthalmopathy. What was sequenced was blood. The CDR3 reads CSASPWDQPQHF. For the CDR3, the DNA is TGCAGTGCTTCCCCTTGGGATCAGCCCCAGCATTTT.